Detailed here is one T cell receptor beta chain. Sequencing was performed with immunoSEQ multiplex PCR; in TCRdb, only in-frame clones are kept and a portion is missing. The sample yields approximately 100,000 clones, roughly 89% seen once. The V gene's germline CDR1 is MDHEN and CDR2 SYDVKM. The ends lost 8 bases at V and 1 base at J; junction bases unmatched: 12. This CDR3 is built from 16 residues. This sample is drawn from a study of OX40 agonist ivuxolimab in advanced cancers. Overall study context: A male proportion of approximately 80% was recorded, with mean age around 62 years and range roughly 20 to 85. Earlier anti-PD-1, anti-PD-L1 or anti-CTLA-4 therapy was permitted; 35% to 50% had received some.

The V gene is TRBV28, the J gene TRBJ2-5, with TRBD2 matching over 8 bases. Specimen: CD4+ or CD8+ T cells sorted from blood, collected in a trial of the OX40 agonist ivuxolimab. The clonotype comes from an adult with an advanced solid tumor such as melanoma, head and neck, liver or kidney cancer. The CDR3 reads CASAGQRGSGQETQYF. The CDR3 region has the DNA TGTGCCAGCGCCGGACAGCGGGGGTCGGGCCAAGAGACCCAGTACTTC.